The 31 T cell receptor beta chains below were found in one sample sequenced in a study of T cell repertoires in cytomegalovirus infection. MiXCR, run by TCRdb on the reads, gives a single entry per CDR3 protein. The profile shows 150,000 to 200,000 distinct CDR3 sequences, approximately 15% of them singletons. The specimen was PBMCs. These receptors all come from a human donor in good health (CMV status not recorded). Some clones in this sample may be carry-over from other donors' samples.

The chain combines TRBV4-1 with TRBJ2-1; 7 nucleotides agree with TRBD2. The CDR3 is 14 residues long. V lost 3 bases, J lost 6 bases, and 5 bases stayed unmatched. CDR1 and CDR2 from the germline V gene are MGHRA and YSYEKL. In DNA, the CDR3 is TGCGCCAGCAGCCACGGGCGGGGGTTCAATGAGCAGTTCTTC. Protein product: CASSHGRGFNEQFF.

The DNA of the CDR3 is TGCAGTGCGAGACGACTAGCGGTGAACTACGAGCAGTACTTC. Its protein is CSARRLAVNYEQYF. V usage is TRBV20-1 and J usage is TRBJ2-7; 9 bases are a match to TRBD2. V trimming: 6 bases; J trimming: 3 bases; junction bases outside the gene matches: 9. Germline V lookup: CDR1 DFQATT, CDR2 SNEGSKA (reference sequence). The CDR3 contains 14 residues.

This clonotype was picked up a small number of times. This rearrangement joins TRBV7-9 to TRBJ2-1, with D possibly TRBD2 on 7 matching bases. Germline V gene data show CDR1 as SEHNR and CDR2 as FQNEAQ (reference sequence). V was pared by 7 bases and J by 5 bases, with 21 bases between. The CDR3 has 16 residues. The CDR3 coding sequence is TGTGCCAGCACGCGCTTCCGCGGGGGCGCCCACAATGAGCAGTTCTTC. This sequence encodes CASTRFRGGAHNEQFF.

In this sample, this clonotype turned up many times. The chain is built from TRBV7-2 and TRBJ2-7, with TRBD2 matching 8 bases. Germline V lookup: CDR1 SGHTA, CDR2 FQGNSA. The CDR3 covers 16 residues. Trimming took 2 bases from V and 6 from J; bases not matched to a gene: 12. CDR3: CASSLLLADMGGEQYF. The CDR3 DNA is TGTGCCAGCAGCTTATTACTAGCGGACATGGGGGGCGAGCAGTACTTC.

The table lists this clonotype with a count of one. V gene TRBV7-3 combines with J gene TRBJ1-1; perhaps TRBD1 as D (6 bases). This CDR3 comprises 17 residues. Germline CDR1 is SGHTA and CDR2 is FQGTGA. V gave up 2 bases and J gave up 6 bases, with 22 bases separating them. CDR3 sequence: CASSLGSGRGIVSEAFF. CDR3 coding DNA: TGTGCCAGCAGCTTAGGGTCTGGCAGGGGAATTGTCTCTGAAGCTTTCTTT.

This clonotype was picked up a small number of times. This sequence joins TRBV7-9 and TRBJ2-1; a possible D gene is TRBD2 (7 bases). Trimming cost V 7 bases and J 0 bases, with 25 bases left between them. This CDR3 region has 19 residues. CDR1 and CDR2 from the germline V gene are SEHNR and FQNEAQ (reference sequence). This chain's CDR3 is CASIGGLAESRSSYNEQFF. The CDR3 DNA reads TGTGCCAGCATCGGGGGGCTAGCGGAATCCCGGAGCTCCTACAATGAGCAGTTCTTC. Using reference TRBV7-9 and TRBJ2-1 for the parts outside the CDR3, the full variable domain is DTGVSQNPRHKITKRGQNVTFRCDPISEHNRLYWYRQTLGQGPEFLTYFQNEAQLEKSRLLSDRFSAERPKGSFSTLEIQRTEQGDSAMYLCASIGGLAESRSSYNEQFFGPGTRLTVL.

The rearrangement uses TRBV13 and TRBJ1-6; D gene unclear. Germline V gene sequence: CDR1 PRHDT, CDR2 FYEKMQ (reference sequence). The CDR3 has 14 amino acids. Trimming removed 0 bases from V and 9 bases from J, with 9 bases in between. This CDR3 reads CASSLGRLASPLHF. CDR3 in DNA: TGTGCCAGCAGCTTAGGAAGGCTGGCTTCACCCCTCCACTTT.

The chain is built from TRBV6-2 or TRBV6-3 and TRBJ2-3; TRBD2 matches 8 bases. The CDR3 length is 16 residues. Germline trimming cut 0 bases from V and 7 bases from J; bases unmatched to any gene: 9. Germline V gene data show CDR1 as MNHEY and CDR2 as SVGEGT. CDR3 sequence: CASSYSAAGAAHTQYF. The DNA of the CDR3 is TGTGCCAGCAGTTACTCTGCAGCGGGGGCTGCACATACGCAGTATTTT.

The V and J genes are TRBV3-1 and TRBJ2-4; 8 positions agree with TRBD1. The germline V gene has CDR1 LGHDT and CDR2 YNNKEL (reference sequence). The CDR3 consists of 15 residues. The junction had 7 bases not matched to a gene; V was cut back by 3 bases and J by 6 bases. The CDR3, as DNA: TGTGCCAGCAGCCAGTTGGACAGGGCGGTAAACATTCAGTACTTC. Its protein product is CASSQLDRAVNIQYF. Filled out from reference TRBV3-1 and TRBJ2-4, the complete variable domain reads DTAVSQTPKYLVTQMGNDKSIKCEQNLGHDTMYWYKQDSKKFLKIMFSYNNKELIINETVPNRFSPKSPDKAHLNLHINSLELGDSAVYFCASSQLDRAVNIQYFGAGTRLSVL.

Concerning this clonotype itself: A much bigger clone sits one base away, suggesting this may be a read error. Because the CDR3 is missing its conserved closing phenylalanine or tryptophan, this is likely a read error. The rearrangement uses TRBV2 and TRBJ2-1; D could derive from TRBD1 or TRBD2 (5 bases each). Between the trimmed V and J ends, which lost 1 base and 2 bases, there was a span of 9 bases. This CDR3 contains 15 residues. Germline CDR1 reads SNHLY; CDR2 reads FYNNEI. The CDR3 DNA sequence: TGTGCCAGCAGTGAAGTGAGGGGCGCCTACAATGAGCAGTTCCTC. It encodes CASSEVRGAYNEQFL.

The rearrangement uses TRBV20-1 and TRBJ1-5; TRBD1 aligns across 7 bases. Per the germline V gene, CDR1 is DFQATT and CDR2 is SNEGSKA (reference sequence). Trimming took 6 bases from V and 1 from J; bases not matched to a gene: 3. CDR3 length equals 13 residues. The CDR3 protein is CSAAGGSNQPQHF. CDR3 sequence (DNA): TGCAGTGCCGCAGGGGGGAGCAATCAGCCCCAGCATTTT.

The CDR3 DNA reads TGCGCCAGCAGCTTTGGGACAGGACCTGAGGAGACCCAGTACTTC. This encodes CASSFGTGPEETQYF. This chain joins TRBV4-1 and TRBJ2-5; 8 bases are a match to TRBD1. Germline V gene sequence: CDR1 MGHRA, CDR2 YSYEKL. This CDR3 spans 15 amino acids. V was pared by 5 bases and J by 5 bases, with 10 bases of the junction left unmatched.

In its sample, this clonotype was seen a few times. V is TRBV5-6 and J is TRBJ1-2; the D gene is possibly TRBD1 (5 bases). The CDR3 has 13 amino acids. The ends were cut back, 0 bases at V and 4 bases at J, with 7 bases in the middle. CDR1 SGHDT and CDR2 YYEEEE come from the germline V gene. Here the CDR3 reads CASSLGQLYGYTF. The DNA of the CDR3 is TGTGCCAGCAGCTTGGGACAGCTCTATGGCTACACCTTC.

This clonotype appeared many times. V gene TRBV15 combines with J gene TRBJ2-3, with 8 bases fitting TRBD2. CDR3 length: 14 amino acids. CDR1 and CDR2 (germline): LNHNV, YYDKDF (reference sequence). The V gene end was trimmed by 2 bases and the J gene end by 4 bases; junction bases not matched to a gene: 2. CDR3 amino acids: CATSRSGSADTQYF. In DNA, the CDR3 is TGTGCCACCAGCAGAAGCGGGAGTGCAGATACGCAGTATTTT.

This clonotype has at least ten counts. The chain has TRBV6-2 or TRBV6-3 and TRBJ2-1, with no clear D. CDR3 length equals 12 residues. V was cut by 2 bases and J by 5 bases, with 4 bases left in between. Germline V gene lookup returns CDR1 MNHEY and CDR2 SVGEGT. The CDR3 DNA follows: TGTGCCAGCAGTTACCCTGACAATGAGCAGTTCTTC. Protein sequence: CASSYPDNEQFF.

The rearrangement joins TRBV10-3 to TRBJ2-7; D is unclear. The germline CDR1 and CDR2 sequences are ENHRY and SYGVKD. The V gene lost 3 bases and the J gene lost 5 bases, with 11 bases spanning the gap. The CDR3 has 13 residues. CDR3 in DNA: TGTGCCATCAGTGATGGCGACAAGGACGAGCAGTACTTC. This translates into CAISDGDKDEQYF.

The V and J genes are TRBV28 and TRBJ2-1; TRBD2 matches at 9 bases. Trimming cost V 4 bases and J 11 bases; bases outside gene matches: 12. Germline loops: CDR1 MDHEN, CDR2 SYDVKM. The CDR3 consists of 15 residues. CDR3 DNA: TGTGCCAGCAGTTCCGACGACCAGCGGGAGGAGAAGCAGTTCTTC. This sequence encodes CASSSDDQREEKQFF.

This chain uses TRBV15 with TRBJ1-2, with 7 bases lining up with TRBD1. Germline CDR1 reads LNHNV; CDR2 reads YYDKDF (reference sequence). This CDR3 is 19 amino acids long. Trimming removed 2 bases from V and 1 base from J; junction bases left unmatched: 16. The CDR3 region is CATSRSGQALETYNYGYTF. The CDR3 coding sequence is TGTGCCACCAGCAGATCCGGACAGGCCCTCGAGACTTATAACTATGGCTACACCTTC.

This clonotype was recorded many times. V is TRBV6-2 or TRBV6-3 and J is TRBJ2-3; TRBD2 matches 13 bases. This CDR3 comprises 16 residues. In germline, CDR1 is MNHEY, CDR2 SVGEGT. V dropped 2 bases and J dropped 8; count of bases not matched to a gene: 7. The chain's CDR3 is CASSYTSGRGDGTQYF. CDR3 bases: TGTGCCAGCAGTTACACTAGCGGGAGGGGAGACGGTACGCAGTATTTT.

This clonotype was seen at least ten times. The gene calls are TRBV7-2 and TRBJ2-7; perhaps TRBD2 as D (7 bases). V shed 2 bases and J shed 2 bases, with 13 bases lying between them. The CDR3 covers 15 residues. The germline V gene has CDR1 SGHTA and CDR2 FQGNSA. The chain's CDR3 is CASSLRRGGTYEQYF. The CDR3 region has the DNA TGTGCCAGCAGCTTAAGGAGGGGGGGAACCTACGAGCAGTACTTC.

This clonotype has a count of ten or more. The genes are TRBV7-8 and TRBJ1-3; maybe TRBD1 (5 bases). Between the trimmed V and J ends, which lost 1 base and 1 base, there was a span of 11 bases. Germline CDR1 reads SGHVS; CDR2 reads FQNEAQ. This CDR3 is 16 amino acids long. The CDR3: CASSLVGARSGNTIYF. The DNA of the CDR3 is TGTGCCAGCAGCTTAGTCGGGGCTAGGTCTGGAAACACCATATATTTT.

This clonotype was seen many times. The V gene is TRBV7-2, the J gene TRBJ2-6, with D possibly being TRBD1 (6 bases). Deletions cut 4 bases from V and 0 bases from J, with 13 bases between. The CDR3 covers 17 residues. The V gene's germline CDR1 is SGHTA and CDR2 FQGNSA. CDR3 DNA sequence: TGTGCCAGCAGCTGGATGGACAGACCCTCTGGGGCCAACGTCCTGACTTTC. It specifies CASSWMDRPSGANVLTF.

The chain has TRBV19 and TRBJ1-1, with no clear D. V lost 6 bases, J lost 0 bases, and 8 bases lay in between. The germline CDR1 and CDR2 sequences are LNHDA and SQIVND (reference sequence). This CDR3 comprises 13 residues. The CDR3 region is CASRAEVNTEAFF. In DNA form, the CDR3 reads TGTGCCAGTAGAGCCGAAGTGAACACTGAAGCTTTCTTT.

The rearrangement joins TRBV6-2 or TRBV6-3 to TRBJ1-1; no clear D. Trimming shortened V by 1 base and J by 8 bases, and 8 bases separated the two germline ends. Germline V gene sequence: CDR1 MNHEY, CDR2 SVGEGT. The CDR3 is made up of 12 amino acids. The CDR3 loop is CASSYLGREAFF. CDR3 coding DNA: TGTGCCAGCAGTTACTTGGGCAGAGAAGCTTTCTTT.

This clonotype was recorded at least ten times. V gene TRBV12-3 or TRBV12-4 combines with J gene TRBJ1-5; D not certain. The length of the CDR3 is 15 residues. V lost 6 bases and J lost 2, with 14 bases in between. In nucleotides, the CDR3 is TGTGCCAGCAGCCCCGGCCGCAGACGCAATCAGCCCCAGCATTTT. This sequence encodes CASSPGRRRNQPQHF.

This sequence joins TRBV19 and TRBJ2-5; D is unclear. The CDR3 length is 13 residues. The germline gives CDR1 LNHDA, CDR2 SQIVND (reference sequence). V gave up 9 bases and J gave up 1 base, with 12 bases separating them. In DNA form, the CDR3 reads TGTGCCAGCAGCCCGAATAGCCAAGAGACCCAGTACTTC. Its translation is CASSPNSQETQYF.

The J gene is TRBJ2-1, the V gene TRBV25-1; 7 bases agree with TRBD1. The CDR3 has 15 residues. The germline V gene has CDR1 MGHDK and CDR2 SYGVNS. Trimming cost V 6 bases and J 2 bases; bases outside gene matches: 7. Here the CDR3 DNA reads TGTGCCAGCAGACCCAGGGGGTCCCCCTACAATGAGCAGTTCTTC. Translation: CASRPRGSPYNEQFF.

The rearrangement links TRBV6-2 or TRBV6-3 to TRBJ2-1; D unresolved. Germline-derived CDR1 and CDR2 are MNHEY and SVGEGT. The CDR3 totals 14 residues. The V gene lost 6 bases and the J gene lost 1 base, with 10 bases spanning the gap. The CDR3 spells CASREWGSYNEQFF. The CDR3 DNA reads as TGTGCCAGCAGGGAATGGGGATCCTACAATGAGCAGTTCTTC.

This clonotype was found many times. The CDR3 reads CASSLKGWENTIYF. The CDR3 bases are TGTGCCAGCAGTTTGAAGGGATGGGAAAACACCATATATTTT. The chain uses TRBV12-3 or TRBV12-4 and TRBJ1-3; D is uncertain. V was trimmed by 3 bases and J by 6 bases, leaving 12 bases between them. CDR3 length equals 14 residues.

This clonotype came up many times. The chain uses TRBV12-3 or TRBV12-4 and TRBJ1-1, with D uncertain. CDR3 length: 11 residues. V was clipped by 2 bases and J by 8 bases, with 6 bases between them. The CDR3 sequence is CASSLYQEAFF. Written as DNA, the CDR3 is TGTGCCAGCAGTTTATATCAAGAAGCTTTCTTT.

The chain links TRBV14 to TRBJ1-6; 7 bases match TRBD1. This CDR3 spans 15 amino acids. Per the germline V gene, CDR1 is SGHDN and CDR2 is FVKESK. Losses at the gene ends were 4 bases for V and 7 bases for J; bases not matched to a gene: 7. The CDR3 is CASSLGGAGNSPLHF. CDR3 in DNA: TGTGCCAGCAGCCTAGGGGGCGCGGGGAATTCACCCCTCCACTTT.